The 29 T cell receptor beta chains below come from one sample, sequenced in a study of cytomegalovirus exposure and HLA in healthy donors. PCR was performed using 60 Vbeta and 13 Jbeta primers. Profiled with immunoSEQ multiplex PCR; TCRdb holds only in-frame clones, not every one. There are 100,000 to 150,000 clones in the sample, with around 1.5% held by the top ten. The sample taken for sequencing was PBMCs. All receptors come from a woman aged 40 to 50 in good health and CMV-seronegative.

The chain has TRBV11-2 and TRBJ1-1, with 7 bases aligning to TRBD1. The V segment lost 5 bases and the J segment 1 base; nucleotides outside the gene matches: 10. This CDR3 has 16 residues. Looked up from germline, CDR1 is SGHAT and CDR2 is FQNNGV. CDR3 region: CASSPRPGQTNTEAFF. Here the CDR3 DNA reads TGTGCCAGCAGCCCGCGTCCGGGACAGACGAACACTGAAGCTTTCTTT.

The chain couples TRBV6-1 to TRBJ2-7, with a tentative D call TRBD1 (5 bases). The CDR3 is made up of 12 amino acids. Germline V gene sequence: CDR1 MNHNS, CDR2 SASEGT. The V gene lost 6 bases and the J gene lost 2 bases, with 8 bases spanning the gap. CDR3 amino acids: CASSGQTYEQYV. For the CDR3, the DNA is TGTGCCAGCAGCGGACAAACCTACGAGCAGTACGTC.

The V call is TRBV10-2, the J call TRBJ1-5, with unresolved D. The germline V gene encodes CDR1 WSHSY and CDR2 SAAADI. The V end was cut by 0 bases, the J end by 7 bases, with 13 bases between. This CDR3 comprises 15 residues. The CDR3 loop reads CASSESNRNRQPQHF. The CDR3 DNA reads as TGCGCCAGCAGTGAGTCGAACAGAAATAGGCAGCCCCAGCATTTT.

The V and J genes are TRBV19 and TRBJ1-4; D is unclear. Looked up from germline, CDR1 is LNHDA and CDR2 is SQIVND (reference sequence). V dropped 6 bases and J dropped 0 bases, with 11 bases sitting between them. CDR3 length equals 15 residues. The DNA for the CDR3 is TGTGCCAGTAGCCCGACAAAAGCAACTAATGAAAAACTGTTTTTT. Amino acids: CASSPTKATNEKLFF.

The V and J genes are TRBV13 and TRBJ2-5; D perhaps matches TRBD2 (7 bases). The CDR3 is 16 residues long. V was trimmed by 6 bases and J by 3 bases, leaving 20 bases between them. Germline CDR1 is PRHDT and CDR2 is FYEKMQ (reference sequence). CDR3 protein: CASREEGGGLKETQYF. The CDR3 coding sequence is TGTGCCAGCAGGGAGGAAGGCGGGGGCCTAAAAGAGACCCAGTACTTC.

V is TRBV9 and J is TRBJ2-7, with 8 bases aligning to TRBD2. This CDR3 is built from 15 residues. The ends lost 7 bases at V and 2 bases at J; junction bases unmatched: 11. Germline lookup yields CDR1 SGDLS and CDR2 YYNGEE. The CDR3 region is CASPRRGAKTYEQYF. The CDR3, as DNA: TGTGCCAGCCCCAGGCGGGGGGCAAAAACCTACGAGCAGTACTTC.

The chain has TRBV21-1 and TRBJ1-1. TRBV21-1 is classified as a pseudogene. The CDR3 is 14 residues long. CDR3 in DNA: TGTGCCAGCAGCAAATCGGTCGGGATCACTGAAGCTTTCTTT. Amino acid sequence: CASSKSVGITEAFF.

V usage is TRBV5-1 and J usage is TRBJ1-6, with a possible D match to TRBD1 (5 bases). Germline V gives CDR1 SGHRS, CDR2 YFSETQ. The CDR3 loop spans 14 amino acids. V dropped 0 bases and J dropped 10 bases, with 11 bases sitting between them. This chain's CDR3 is CASSLGQGGSPLHF. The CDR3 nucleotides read TGCGCCAGCAGCTTGGGGCAGGGAGGCTCACCCCTCCACTTT.

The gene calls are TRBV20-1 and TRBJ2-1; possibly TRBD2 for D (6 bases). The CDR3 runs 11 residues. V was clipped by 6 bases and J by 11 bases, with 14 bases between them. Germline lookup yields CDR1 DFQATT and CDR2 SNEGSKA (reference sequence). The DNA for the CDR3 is TGCAGTGCAAAGATGCGGGGCAAGCAGTTCTTC. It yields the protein CSAKMRGKQFF.

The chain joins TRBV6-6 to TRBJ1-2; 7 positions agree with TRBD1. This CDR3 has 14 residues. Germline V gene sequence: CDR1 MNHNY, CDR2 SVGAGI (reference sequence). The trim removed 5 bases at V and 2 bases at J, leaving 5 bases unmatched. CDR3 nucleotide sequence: TGTGCCAGCAGTCGGGGACAGTCAAACTATGGCTACACCTTC. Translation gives CASSRGQSNYGYTF.

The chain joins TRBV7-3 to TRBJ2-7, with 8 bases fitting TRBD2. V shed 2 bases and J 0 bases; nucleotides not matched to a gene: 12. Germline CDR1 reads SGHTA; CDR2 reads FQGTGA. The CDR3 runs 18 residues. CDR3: CASSLRPAGAGVSYEQYF. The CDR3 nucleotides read TGTGCCAGCAGCTTACGGCCGGCGGGAGCGGGGGTCTCCTACGAGCAGTACTTC.

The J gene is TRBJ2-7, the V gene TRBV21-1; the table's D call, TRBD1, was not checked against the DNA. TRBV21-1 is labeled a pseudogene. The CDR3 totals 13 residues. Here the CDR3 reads CAILTGTGYEQYF. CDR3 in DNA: TGTGCCATCCTAACAGGGACAGGGTACGAGCAGTACTTC.

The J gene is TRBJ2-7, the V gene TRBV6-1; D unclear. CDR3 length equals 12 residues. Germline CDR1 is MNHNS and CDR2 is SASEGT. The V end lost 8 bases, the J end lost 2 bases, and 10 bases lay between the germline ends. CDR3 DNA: TGTGCCAGCCGCGACACCACCTACGAGCAGTACGTC. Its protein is CASRDTTYEQYV.

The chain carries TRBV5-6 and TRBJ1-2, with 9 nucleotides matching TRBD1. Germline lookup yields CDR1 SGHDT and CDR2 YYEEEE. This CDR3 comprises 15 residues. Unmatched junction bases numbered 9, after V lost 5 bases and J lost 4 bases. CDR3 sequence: CASRAGTGYGYGYTF. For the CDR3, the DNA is TGTGCCAGCAGGGCGGGGACAGGGTACGGCTATGGCTACACCTTC.

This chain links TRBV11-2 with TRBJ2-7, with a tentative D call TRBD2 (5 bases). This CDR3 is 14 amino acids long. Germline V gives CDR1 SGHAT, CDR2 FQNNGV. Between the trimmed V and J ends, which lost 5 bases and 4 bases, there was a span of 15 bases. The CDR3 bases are TGTGCCAGCAGCCTAGGTGGTAGCGAGTACGAGCAGTACTTC. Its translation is CASSLGGSEYEQYF. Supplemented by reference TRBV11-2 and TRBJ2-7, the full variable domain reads EAGVAQSPRYKIIEKRQSVAFWCNPISGHATLYWYQQILGQGPKLLIQFQNNGVVDDSQLPKDRFSAERLKGVDSTLKIQPAKLEDSAVYLCASSLGGSEYEQYFGPGTRLTVT.

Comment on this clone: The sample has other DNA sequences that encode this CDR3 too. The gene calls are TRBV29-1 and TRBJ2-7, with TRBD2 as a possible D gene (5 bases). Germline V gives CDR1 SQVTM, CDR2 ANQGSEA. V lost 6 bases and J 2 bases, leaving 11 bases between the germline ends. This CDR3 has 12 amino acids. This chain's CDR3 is CSVGGGTYEQYF. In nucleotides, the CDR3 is TGCAGCGTAGGTGGAGGTACCTACGAGCAGTACTTC.

The CDR3 protein is CATSSEQALNTEAFF. The CDR3 DNA reads as TGTGCCACCAGCAGCGAACAGGCGTTGAACACTGAAGCTTTCTTT. The chain combines TRBV15 with TRBJ1-1, with D perhaps TRBD1 (5 bases). From germline, CDR1 is LNHNV and CDR2 YYDKDF (reference sequence). V lost 3 bases and J lost 0, with 11 bases in between. The CDR3 consists of 15 residues.

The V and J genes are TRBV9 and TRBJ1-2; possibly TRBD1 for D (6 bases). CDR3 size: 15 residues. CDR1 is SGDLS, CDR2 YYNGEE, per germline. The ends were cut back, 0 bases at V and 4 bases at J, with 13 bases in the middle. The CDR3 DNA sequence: TGTGCCAGCAGCGTAGAAGCACAGGGTTTCTATGGCTACACCTTC. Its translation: CASSVEAQGFYGYTF. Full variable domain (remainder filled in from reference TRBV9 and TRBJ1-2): DSGVTQTPKHLITATGQRVTLRCSPRSGDLSVYWYQQSLDQGLQFLIQYYNGEERAKGNILERFSAQQFPDLHSELNLSSLELGDSALYFCASSVEAQGFYGYTFGSGTRLTVV.

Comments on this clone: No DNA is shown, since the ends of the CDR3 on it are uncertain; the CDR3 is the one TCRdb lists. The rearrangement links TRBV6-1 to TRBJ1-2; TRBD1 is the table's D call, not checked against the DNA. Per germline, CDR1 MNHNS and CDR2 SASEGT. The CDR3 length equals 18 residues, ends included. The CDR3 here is CASSEAQLRGTVRRGYTF.

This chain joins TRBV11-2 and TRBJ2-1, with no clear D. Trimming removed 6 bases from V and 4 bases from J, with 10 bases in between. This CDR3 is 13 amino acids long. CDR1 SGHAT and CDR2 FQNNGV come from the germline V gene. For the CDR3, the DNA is TGTGCCAGCAGTCCTAGTGCGTACAATGAGCAGTTCTTC. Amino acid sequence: CASSPSAYNEQFF.

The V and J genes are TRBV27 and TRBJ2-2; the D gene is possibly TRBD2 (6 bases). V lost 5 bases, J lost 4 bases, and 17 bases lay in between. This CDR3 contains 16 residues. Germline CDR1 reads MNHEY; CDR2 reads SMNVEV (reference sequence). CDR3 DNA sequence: TGTGCCAGCAGTCTCAATTCGGGACTCTCCACCGGGGAGCTGTTTTTT. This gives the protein CASSLNSGLSTGELFF.

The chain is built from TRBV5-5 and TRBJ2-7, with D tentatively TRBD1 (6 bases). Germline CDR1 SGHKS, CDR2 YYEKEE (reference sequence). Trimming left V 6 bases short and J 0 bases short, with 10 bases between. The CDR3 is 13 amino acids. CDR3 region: CASTQDSSYEQYF. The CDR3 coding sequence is TGTGCCAGCACTCAGGACAGCTCCTACGAGCAGTACTTC.

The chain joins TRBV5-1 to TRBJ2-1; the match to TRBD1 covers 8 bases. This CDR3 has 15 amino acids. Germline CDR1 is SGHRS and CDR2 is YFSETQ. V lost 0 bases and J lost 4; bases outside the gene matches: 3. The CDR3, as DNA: TGCGCCAGCAGCTTGGCGGGACAGGAGTACAATGAGCAGTTCTTC. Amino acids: CASSLAGQEYNEQFF.

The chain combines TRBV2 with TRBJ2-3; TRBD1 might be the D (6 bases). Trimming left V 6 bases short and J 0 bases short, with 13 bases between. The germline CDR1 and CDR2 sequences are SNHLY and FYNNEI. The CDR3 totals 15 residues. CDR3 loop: CASSLDSASTDTQYF. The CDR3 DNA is TGTGCCAGCAGCCTGGACAGTGCTAGCACAGATACGCAGTATTTT.

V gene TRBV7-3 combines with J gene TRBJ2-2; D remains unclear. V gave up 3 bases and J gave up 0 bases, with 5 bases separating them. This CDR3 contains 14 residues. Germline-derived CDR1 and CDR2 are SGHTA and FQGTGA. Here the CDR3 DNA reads TGTGCCAGCAGCTTCCTTGCGAACACCGGGGAGCTGTTTTTT. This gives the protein CASSFLANTGELFF.

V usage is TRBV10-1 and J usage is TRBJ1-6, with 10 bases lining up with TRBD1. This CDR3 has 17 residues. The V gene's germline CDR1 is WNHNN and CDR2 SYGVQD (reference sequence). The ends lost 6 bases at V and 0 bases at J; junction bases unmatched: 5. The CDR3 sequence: CASRGTGDNSYNSPLHF. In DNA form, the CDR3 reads TGCGCCAGCAGAGGGACAGGGGATAACTCCTATAATTCACCCCTCCACTTT.

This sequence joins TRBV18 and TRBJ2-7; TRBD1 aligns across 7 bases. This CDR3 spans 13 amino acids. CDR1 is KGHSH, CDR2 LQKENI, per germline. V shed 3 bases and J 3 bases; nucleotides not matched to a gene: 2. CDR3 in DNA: TGTGCCAGCTCACCCGGACAGGTCTACGAGCAGTACGTC. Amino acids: CASSPGQVYEQYV.

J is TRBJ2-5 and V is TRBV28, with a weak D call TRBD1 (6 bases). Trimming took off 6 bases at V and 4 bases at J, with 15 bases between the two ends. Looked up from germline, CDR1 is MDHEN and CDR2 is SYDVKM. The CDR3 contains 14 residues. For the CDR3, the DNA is TGTGCCAGCAGCGGACAGCCGGATATAGAGACCCAGTACTTC. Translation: CASSGQPDIETQYF.

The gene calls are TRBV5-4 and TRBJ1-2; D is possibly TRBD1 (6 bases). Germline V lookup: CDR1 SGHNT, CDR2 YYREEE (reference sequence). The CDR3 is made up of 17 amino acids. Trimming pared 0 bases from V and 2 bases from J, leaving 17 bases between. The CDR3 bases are TGTGCCAGCAGCTTGGGGGGGCCACAGGGAAGCAACTATGGCTACACCTTC. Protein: CASSLGGPQGSNYGYTF.